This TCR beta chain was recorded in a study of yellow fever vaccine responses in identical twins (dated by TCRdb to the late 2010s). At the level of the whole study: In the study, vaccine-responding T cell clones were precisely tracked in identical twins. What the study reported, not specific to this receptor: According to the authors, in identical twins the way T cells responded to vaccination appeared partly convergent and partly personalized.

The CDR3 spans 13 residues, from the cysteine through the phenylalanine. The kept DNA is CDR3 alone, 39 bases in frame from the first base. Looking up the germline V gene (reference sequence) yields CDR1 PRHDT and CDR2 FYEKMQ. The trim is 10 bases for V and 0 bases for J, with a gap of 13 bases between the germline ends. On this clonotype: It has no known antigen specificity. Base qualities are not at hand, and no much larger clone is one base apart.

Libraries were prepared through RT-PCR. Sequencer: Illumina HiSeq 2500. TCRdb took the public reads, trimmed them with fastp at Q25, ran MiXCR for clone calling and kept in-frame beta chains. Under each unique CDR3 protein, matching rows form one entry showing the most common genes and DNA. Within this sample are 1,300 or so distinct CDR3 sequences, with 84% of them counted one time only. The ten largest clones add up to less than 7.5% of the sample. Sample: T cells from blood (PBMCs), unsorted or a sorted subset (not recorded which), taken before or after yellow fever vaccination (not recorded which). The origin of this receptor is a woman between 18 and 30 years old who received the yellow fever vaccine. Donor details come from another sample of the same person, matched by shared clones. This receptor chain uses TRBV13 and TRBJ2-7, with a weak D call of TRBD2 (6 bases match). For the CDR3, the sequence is CAIADGSSYEQYF. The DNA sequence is TGTGCCATCGCGGACGGGAGCTCCTACGAGCAGTACTTC.